The T cell receptor (beta chain) described here comes from a study of T cell responses to AZD1222 COVID-19 vaccine. The ends were cut back, 1 base at V and 3 bases at J, with 12 bases in the middle. Germline values: CDR1 MGHRA, CDR2 YSYEKL. The CDR3 totals 15 residues. Sequenced by immunoSEQ multiplex PCR; TCRdb stores in-frame clones only, minus some. The data contain 160,000 or so clones, about 90% of them singletons. As concerns this clone: This sample includes further DNA sequences coding for the same CDR3.

The sample consisted of peripheral blood, taken on day 0 of AZD1222 vaccination. The receptor was isolated from an adult in good health. The rearrangement uses TRBV4-1 and TRBJ1-1; D possibly corresponds to TRBD1 (5 bases). DNA of the CDR3: TGCGCCAGCAGCCAAGTTCAGGGCAGGTACACTGAAGCTTTCTTT. Encoded protein: CASSQVQGRYTEAFF.